Given below is one TCR beta chain in context. Its antigen is unidentified. The sample comes from a study of T cell clones after liver transplantation. Study information: TCRbeta sequencing after a pre-transplant mixed lymphocyte reaction identified graft-donor-reactive clones, later tracked in post-transplant blood. General observations from the study: Donor-reactive sequences fell more than third party-reactive ones, suggesting partial deletion.

Generated by immunoSEQ multiplex PCR, the TCRdb table keeps only in-frame clones and is missing some. The sample carries around 80,000 clones, roughly 80% recorded once. Trimming took 2 bases from V and 2 from J, leaving 10 bases between them. Looked up from germline, CDR1 is LNHNV and CDR2 is YYDKDF (reference sequence). CDR3 size: 15 residues. The material sequenced was CD4+ T cells from blood, taken around 45 months after liver transplant. The origin of this receptor is a human patient who received a liver transplant. Some T cells may be provided by the graft donor. V is TRBV15 and J is TRBJ1-5; no reliable D call. For the CDR3, the DNA is TGTGCCACCAGCAGATCGGAGGCCCGCAATCAGCCCCAGCATTTT. It codes for CATSRSEARNQPQHF.